This record looks at one T cell receptor (beta chain) sequence and its context. The data belong to a study of T cell changes during pregnancy in multiple sclerosis. CDR1 KGHSH and CDR2 LQKENI come from the germline V gene. V was clipped by 5 bases and J by 4 bases; unmatched bases: 4. The CDR3 is made up of 15 amino acids. The method was immunoSEQ multiplex PCR; TCRdb's version includes in-frame clones alone and lacks a portion of them. The data contain 25,000 to 35,000 clones, more than 75% of them seen just once; the ten biggest clones take up around 8%. The source was CD8+ T cells from peripheral blood mononuclear cells, collected after pregnancy. The genes are TRBV18 and TRBJ2-2, with 10 bases that match TRBD1. The TCR was taken from a female donor with multiple sclerosis, enrolled in a pregnancy study. The CDR3 is CASSTWDRGTGELFF. In DNA form, the CDR3 reads TGTGCCAGCTCAACGTGGGACAGGGGCACCGGGGAGCTGTTTTTT.